This T cell receptor (beta chain) derives from a study of tumor and adjacent non-tumor tissue in lung cancer. Study outcomes and limitations: Higher tumor TCR diversity was associated with shorter survival.

As concerns this clonotype: The antigen is unknown. A junction boundary mismatches the germline segment, possibly from a read error.

RNA was extracted from bulk tissue without any cell sorting. Donors were chemotherapy-naive, newly diagnosed lung cancer surgical patients in China, August–November 2014. CDR3 length: 16 residues. Germline V gene data show CDR1 as WSHSY and CDR2 as SAAADI. TCRbeta libraries were built with three rounds of nested PCR, modified from ARM-PCR. TCRdb called the multiplex PCR reads again in MiXCR, with one record for every CDR3 protein. This sample has 76,000 or so distinct CDR3 sequences, with about two thirds found just once. Source material: lung tumor tissue. V usage is TRBV10-2 and J usage is TRBJ2-4, with 10 bases matching TRBD2. This sequence originates from a woman in her seventies with non-small cell lung cancer. The CDR3 sequence is CASSDELAGYKSIQYF. CDR3 in DNA: TGCGCCAGCAGTGATGAACTAGCGGGGTACAAAAGCATTCAGTACTTC.